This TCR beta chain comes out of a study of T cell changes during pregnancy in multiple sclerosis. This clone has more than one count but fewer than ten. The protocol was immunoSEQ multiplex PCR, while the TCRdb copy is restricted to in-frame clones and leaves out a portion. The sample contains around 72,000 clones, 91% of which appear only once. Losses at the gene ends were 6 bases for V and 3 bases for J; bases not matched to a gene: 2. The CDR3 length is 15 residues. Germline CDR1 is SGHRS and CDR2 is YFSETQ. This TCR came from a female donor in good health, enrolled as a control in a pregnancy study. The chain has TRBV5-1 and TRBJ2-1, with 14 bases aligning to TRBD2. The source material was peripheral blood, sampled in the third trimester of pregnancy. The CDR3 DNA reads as TGCGCCAGCAAAGGGACTAGCGGGAGCTACAATGAGCAGTTCTTC. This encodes CASKGTSGSYNEQFF. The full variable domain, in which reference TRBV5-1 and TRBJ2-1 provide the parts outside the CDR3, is KAGVTQTPRYLIKTRGQQVTLSCSPISGHRSVSWYQQTPGQGLQFLFEYFSETQRNKGNFPGRFSGRQFSNSRSEMNVSTLELGDSALYLCASKGTSGSYNEQFFGPGTRLTVL.